These 19 T cell receptor beta chains share one sample of origin, sequenced in a study of CD8 T cells in ankylosing spondylitis. General study results and limits: One TCR beta motif, made up of 7 or 8 highly homologous variants, appeared characteristic of ankylosing spondylitis blood.

Using its own MiXCR run on the 5' RACE reads, TCRdb lists one record per CDR3 protein. The sample consists of roughly 400,000 distinct CDR3 sequences, more than 20% of them appearing once. The antigens these receptors bind are not known. The source material was blood, either unsorted or a sorted T cell fraction (not recorded which). The receptors derive from a male donor with ankylosing spondylitis.

This clonotype was counted between two and nine times. This chain links TRBV18 with TRBJ2-1; D call uncertain. Per germline, CDR1 KGHSH and CDR2 LQKENI. There are 13 residues in the CDR3. Trimming left V 2 bases short and J 8 bases short, with 10 bases between. This chain's CDR3 is CASSPSSGDEQFF. DNA of the CDR3: TGTGCCAGCTCACCATCCTCTGGGGATGAGCAGTTCTTC.

The V gene is TRBV18, the J gene TRBJ2-7; the match to TRBD1 covers 7 bases. From germline, CDR1 is KGHSH and CDR2 LQKENI. CDR3 length: 14 residues. V shed 3 bases and J 2 bases; nucleotides not matched to a gene: 4. This CDR3 is CASSPGTETYEQYF. DNA of the CDR3: TGTGCCAGCTCACCTGGGACAGAGACCTACGAGCAGTACTTC.

The chain employs TRBV12-5 and TRBJ2-5, with TRBD1 as a possible D gene (6 bases). The ends were cut back, 2 bases at V and 1 base at J, with 17 bases in the middle. There are 17 residues in the CDR3. CDR1 is LGHNT and CDR2 is FRNRAP in the germline V gene. CDR3 in DNA: TGTGCTAGTGGTTTGAGCCCCGACAGGTGGGGCCAAGAGACCCAGTACTTC. It encodes CASGLSPDRWGQETQYF.

The chain uses TRBV7-3 and TRBJ2-2, with D unresolved. This CDR3 region has 13 residues. Germline CDR1 and CDR2: SGHTA and FQGTGA. The V gene lost 3 bases and the J gene lost 6 bases, with 8 bases spanning the gap. CDR3 amino acids: CASSLRSAGELFF. CDR3 nucleotides: TGTGCCAGCAGCTTGCGTTCGGCCGGGGAGCTGTTTTTT.

The chain links TRBV10-3 to TRBJ2-3; a possible D gene is TRBD2 (6 bases). The V gene lost 6 bases and the J gene lost 1 base, with 14 bases spanning the gap. CDR3 length equals 15 residues. Germline-derived CDR1 and CDR2 are ENHRY and SYGVKD. CDR3 protein: CAISEEGSGTDTQYF. The CDR3 DNA follows: TGTGCCATCAGCGAGGAGGGGTCCGGCACAGATACGCAGTATTTT.

The rearrangement uses TRBV4-1 and TRBJ2-2; possible D gene TRBD2, 7 bases. Trimming stripped 7 bases from V and 7 bases from J, with 22 bases between. This CDR3 comprises 16 residues. CDR1 and CDR2 from the germline V gene are MGHRA and YSYEKL. The CDR3 spells CASTRDFGGLGGELFF. The DNA of the CDR3 is TGCGCCAGCACCCGGGACTTCGGGGGGCTAGGCGGGGAGCTGTTTTTT.

This clonotype came up a few times. The CDR3 DNA follows: TGTGCCAGCAGCTCCGAACAAAACAGGGAAGCTTTCTTT. It codes for CASSSEQNREAFF. V usage is TRBV7-3 and J usage is TRBJ1-1, with D possibly being TRBD1 (5 bases). The CDR3 has 13 residues. Trimming stripped 4 bases from V and 8 bases from J, with 14 bases between. Germline loops: CDR1 SGHTA, CDR2 FQGTGA. Full variable domain (remainder filled in from reference TRBV7-3 and TRBJ1-1): GAGVSQTPSNKVTEKGKYVELRCDPISGHTALYWYRQSLGQGPEFLIYFQGTGAADDSGLPNDRFFAVRPEGSVSTLKIQRTERGDSAVYLCASSSEQNREAFFGQGTRLTVV.

This clonotype showed up just a few times. This chain uses TRBV2 with TRBJ2-5; 8 bases match TRBD1. J was trimmed by 5 bases and V by 6 bases; bases with no gene match: 5. Germline CDR1 SNHLY, CDR2 FYNNEI. CDR3 length: 13 residues. CDR3 sequence (DNA): TGTGCCAGCAGGGGGACAGGCGGGGAGACCCAGTACTTC. Encoded protein: CASRGTGGETQYF.

To note about this clonotype: One junction end does not reproduce the germline sequence, and a read error may be involved. This chain links TRBV7-3 with TRBJ2-2; 7 bases align to TRBD1. The germline gives CDR1 SGHTA, CDR2 FQGTGA. This CDR3 region has 14 residues. CDR3 sequence reads: CTSSSDRVAGELFF. CDR3 coding DNA: TGTACCAGCAGCTCAGACAGGGTGGCCGGGGAGCTGTTTTTT.

This clonotype was seen a handful of times. This chain connects TRBV20-1 to TRBJ2-3; TRBD2 matches 9 bases. CDR3 length equals 15 residues. V lost 6 bases to trimming and J lost 0 bases; unmatched junction nucleotides: 7. Germline CDR1 and CDR2: DFQATT and SNEGSKA (reference sequence). Written as DNA, the CDR3 is TGCAGTGCACAAAGCGGGAGGACTAGCACAGATACGCAGTATTTT. It translates to CSAQSGRTSTDTQYF.

This clonotype was counted between two and nine times. The gene calls are TRBV7-3 and TRBJ2-3, with D unclear. Per germline, CDR1 SGHTA and CDR2 FQGTGA. There are 16 residues in the CDR3. The V and J ends lost 1 base and 4 bases respectively, with 15 bases between them. The CDR3 DNA follows: TGTGCCAGCAGCTTAAGAGCCCCGGACGGACCAGATACGCAGTATTTT. Its protein product is CASSLRAPDGPDTQYF.

The V and J genes are TRBV28 and TRBJ2-1; 10 nucleotides line up with TRBD2. Unmatched junction bases numbered 3, after V lost 2 bases and J lost 2 bases. The germline CDR1 and CDR2 sequences are MDHEN and SYDVKM. The CDR3 is made up of 16 amino acids. This CDR3 reads CASSLPTSGAYNEQFF. The CDR3 DNA sequence: TGTGCCAGCAGTTTACCCACTAGCGGGGCCTACAATGAGCAGTTCTTC.

This clonotype was observed a handful of times. The chain uses TRBV12-3 or TRBV12-4 and TRBJ2-1, with D possibly TRBD2 on 8 matching bases. The length of the CDR3 is 17 residues. The ends were cut back, 7 bases at V and 3 bases at J, with 22 bases in the middle. The CDR3 loop is CASTGGIAGGLYNEQFF. The CDR3 nucleotides are TGTGCCAGCACAGGGGGTATTGCGGGAGGTCTCTACAATGAGCAGTTCTTC.

This clonotype has a single count. V gene TRBV15 combines with J gene TRBJ2-5; no clear D gene. The V and J ends lost 0 bases and 1 base respectively, with 3 bases between them. This CDR3 has 13 amino acids. In germline, CDR1 is LNHNV, CDR2 YYDKDF (reference sequence). The CDR3 DNA reads TGTGCCACCAGCAGAGACACCCAAGAGACCCAGTACTTC. Its translation: CATSRDTQETQYF. The full variable domain, with the rest looked up from reference TRBV15 and TRBJ2-5, is DAMVIQNPRYQVTQFGKPVTLSCSQTLNHNVMYWYQQKSSQAPKLLFHYYDKDFNNEADTPDNFQSRRPNTSFCFLDIRSPGLGDTAMYLCATSRDTQETQYFGPGTRLLVL.

This clonotype was observed a handful of times. The junction shows a germline mismatch at one end, possibly a read error. CDR3 in DNA: TGTGCCATCAGTGATAAAGTTCGGGACAGGGGTTCCCAAGAGACCCAGTATTTC. Its translation is CAISDKVRDRGSQETQYF. The chain links TRBV10-3 to TRBJ2-5, with 10 bases identical to TRBD1. This CDR3 has 18 amino acids. Germline-derived CDR1 and CDR2 are ENHRY and SYGVKD.

This clonotype was counted a few times. The CDR3 region is CSVEVTGGDEQYF. The CDR3 DNA is TGCAGCGTTGAGGTCACAGGGGGCGACGAGCAGTACTTC. The chain employs TRBV29-1 and TRBJ2-7; TRBD1 aligns across 9 bases. J gave up 5 bases and V 3 bases, and 5 bases lay outside the gene matches. The CDR3 totals 13 residues. Per germline, CDR1 SQVTM and CDR2 ANQGSEA.

The sample holds many counts of this clonotype. This chain joins TRBV29-1 and TRBJ1-1; D is perhaps TRBD1 (5 bases). Germline V gene lookup returns CDR1 SQVTM and CDR2 ANQGSEA. This CDR3 spans 11 amino acids. The ends were cut back, 0 bases at V and 10 bases at J, with 9 bases in the middle. CDR3 DNA: TGCAGCGTTGAAGATCGGGGGGTAGCTTTCTTT. Residues: CSVEDRGVAFF.

The chain links TRBV20-1 to TRBJ1-2; 12 nucleotides line up with TRBD1. J was trimmed by 8 bases and V by 1 base; bases with no gene match: 2. Germline-derived CDR1 and CDR2 are DFQATT and SNEGSKA (reference sequence). This CDR3 is 13 amino acids long. In DNA, the CDR3 is TGCAGTGCTAGAGCCGGGACAGGGGGCGGCTACACCTTC. Its translation is CSARAGTGGGYTF.

This chain connects TRBV4-1 to TRBJ1-1, with 7 bases that match TRBD1. Germline V gene lookup returns CDR1 MGHRA and CDR2 YSYEKL. The length of the CDR3 is 16 residues. V was pared by 4 bases and J by 0 bases, with 8 bases of the junction left unmatched. CDR3 region: CASSRTGTAMNTEAFF. In DNA, the CDR3 is TGCGCCAGCAGCCGAACCGGGACAGCCATGAACACTGAAGCTTTCTTT.